This TCR beta chain was captured in a study of CD4 T cells in relation to SARS-CoV-2 and coronaviruses. About the study: Negative control cultures got HIV-1 Nef peptides or no peptide. Overall study findings and caveats: SARS-CoV-2-driven expansion was significantly weaker in crossreactive than monoreactive clones.

Germline trimming cut 5 bases from V and 3 bases from J; bases unmatched to any gene: 5. The length of the CDR3 is 14 residues. Germline CDR1 LNHDA, CDR2 SQIVND (reference sequence). Comments on this clone: Antigen specificity is unknown.

The unexposed donors gave CD4+ T cells in 2011-2018, prior to COVID-19. After about 10 days of culture, CD4+ T cells were isolated. PBMCs were plated at two million per well in IL-2-containing medium. Assay used: immunoSEQ multiplex PCR; TCRdb lists only in-frame clones, some missing. The table shows 24,000 or so clones, with more than 65% occurring only once. Specimen: CD4+ T cells from PBMCs, cultured in vitro. The TCR comes from a human donor in good health. This chain joins TRBV19 and TRBJ2-3, with 7 bases matching TRBD2. DNA for the CDR3: TGTGCCAGTAGTCCAAGGACTAGTACAGATACGCAGTATTTT. Translated, it gives CASSPRTSTDTQYF.